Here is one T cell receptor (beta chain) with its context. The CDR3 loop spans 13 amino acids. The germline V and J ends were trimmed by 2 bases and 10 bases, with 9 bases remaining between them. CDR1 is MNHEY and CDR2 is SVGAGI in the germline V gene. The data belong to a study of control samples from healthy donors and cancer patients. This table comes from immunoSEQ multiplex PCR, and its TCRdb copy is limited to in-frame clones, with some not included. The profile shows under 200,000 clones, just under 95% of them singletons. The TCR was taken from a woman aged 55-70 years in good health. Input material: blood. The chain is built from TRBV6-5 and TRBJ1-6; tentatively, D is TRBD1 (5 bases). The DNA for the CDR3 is TGTGCCAGCAGTTACAAACCAGGGTCACCCCTCCACTTT. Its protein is CASSYKPGSPLHF.